Reported below is one T cell receptor (beta chain). A read error may produce the germline difference seen at one junction end. The sample is drawn from a study of OX40 agonist ivuxolimab in advanced cancers. The CDR3 has 15 amino acids. Germline V gives CDR1 SGDLS, CDR2 YYNGEE. Repertoires were generated with immunoSEQ multiplex PCR, while TCRdb's copy carries only in-frame clones and drops some. This table holds around 100,000 clones, about 90% found once. This receptor was identified in an adult with an advanced solid tumor such as melanoma, head and neck, liver or kidney cancer. This chain links TRBV9 with TRBJ1-5; no definite D call. Source: CD4+ or CD8+ T cells sorted from blood, taken in a trial of the OX40 agonist ivuxolimab. The CDR3 protein is CAGSPDGASNQPQHF. As DNA, the CDR3 is TGTGCCGGCAGCCCGGATGGAGCTAGCAATCAGCCCCAGCATTTT.